The rows below give T cell receptor beta chains drawn from one sample of a study of T cell repertoires in cytomegalovirus infection. MiXCR, applied by TCRdb to the reads, yields one record per CDR3 protein. The sample lists 450,000 to 550,000 distinct CDR3 sequences, 15% to 20% occurring once. The specimen sequenced was CD8+ T cells from PBMCs. Every receptor here comes from a human donor in good health (CMV status not recorded). Some clones in this sample may be carry-over from other donors' samples. Both conserved end residues are part of each CDR3. D genes are given only for firm matches. Rows may omit the clone size; those that give it use once, few, many or a size class.

CDR3 length	D gene	V gene	J gene	clone size	CDR3 protein	CDR3 DNA
14	.	TRBV27	TRBJ1-2	few	CASSAGTTNYGYTF	TGTGCCAGCAGTGCTGGGACAACCAACTATGGCTACACCTTC
15	.	TRBV9	TRBJ1-3	.	CASSVDLQVVDTIYF	TGTGCCAGCAGCGTAGACCTACAGGTCGTAGACACCATATATTTT
16	.	TRBV28	TRBJ2-3	.	CASSHPEDRTTDTQYF	TGTGCCAGCAGCCACCCGGAAGACAGGACCACAGATACGCAGTATTTT
14	TRBD1	TRBV19	TRBJ1-5	few	CASRGQYSNQPQHF	TGTGCCAGTAGGGGACAGTATAGCAATCAGCCCCAGCATTTT
18	TRBD2	TRBV7-4	TRBJ2-7	.	CASSLYPGTSGRRYEQYF	TGTGCCAGCAGCCTATACCCCGGGACTAGCGGGAGGAGGTACGAGCAGTACTTC
13	.	TRBV4-1	TRBJ1-2	few	CASSHRQGYGYTF	TGCGCCAGCAGCCATAGGCAGGGGTATGGCTACACCTTC
13	TRBD1	TRBV5-6	TRBJ1-2	.	CASIGQGSYGYTF	TGTGCCAGCATAGGACAGGGGAGCTATGGCTACACCTTC
20	TRBD2	TRBV5-1	TRBJ2-1	few	CASGNSGGAGLQSSYNEQFF	TGCGCCAGCGGCAATAGCGGGGGCGCAGGCCTTCAGAGCTCCTACAATGAGCAGTTCTTC
15	TRBD2	TRBV7-6	TRBJ2-7	.	CASSLSSGRAFEQYF	TGTGCCAGCAGCTTATCTAGCGGGAGGGCCTTCGAGCAGTACTTC
12	.	TRBV6-4	TRBJ2-2	.	CASQPDTGELFF	TGTGCCAGCCAGCCAGATACCGGGGAGCTGTTTTTT
11	.	TRBV7-9	TRBJ2-7	many	CASSLKGEQYF	TGTGCCAGCAGCTTAAAGGGGGAGCAGTACTTC
15	.	TRBV10-3	TRBJ2-2	.	CATAGGAGNTGELFF	TGTGCCACCGCCGGCGGGGCGGGGAACACCGGGGAGCTGTTTTTT
17	TRBD2	TRBV20-1	TRBJ2-1	.	CSARVPGLAGGMGEQFF	TGCAGTGCTAGAGTGCCGGGACTAGCGGGGGGGATGGGTGAGCAGTTCTTC
17	.	TRBV6-1	TRBJ2-3	few	CASSEERQATSTDTQYF	TGTGCCAGCAGTGAAGAACGGCAGGCGACTAGCACAGATACGCAGTATTTT
16	.	TRBV4-1	TRBJ1-6	many	CASSQGLWGDNSPLHF	TGCGCCAGCAGCCAAGGTTTATGGGGAGATAATTCACCCCTCCACTTT
17	.	TRBV27	TRBJ2-2	few	CASSKNRGLGKPGELFF	TGTGCCAGCAGTAAAAACAGGGGACTGGGAAAACCCGGGGAGCTGTTTTTT